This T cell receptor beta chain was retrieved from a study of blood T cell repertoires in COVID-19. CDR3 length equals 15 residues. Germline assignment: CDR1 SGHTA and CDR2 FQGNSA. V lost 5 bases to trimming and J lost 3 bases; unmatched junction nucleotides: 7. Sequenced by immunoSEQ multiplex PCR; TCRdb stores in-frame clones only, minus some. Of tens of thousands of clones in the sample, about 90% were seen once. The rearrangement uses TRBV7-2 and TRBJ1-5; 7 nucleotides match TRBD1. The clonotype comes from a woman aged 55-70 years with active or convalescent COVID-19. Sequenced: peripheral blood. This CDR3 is CASSPGQKNNQPQHF. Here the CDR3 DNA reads TGTGCCAGCAGCCCGGGACAGAAGAACAATCAGCCCCAGCATTTT.